The clone carrying this T cell receptor (beta chain) was seen ten or more times. Its antigen is currently unknown. The sample originates from a study of T cells after yellow fever vaccination. General observations from the study: It was the secondary response that reached its peak faster, day 5 versus 15, but it was weaker. Just a small share of clonotypes turned up in the CD4 compartment as well as the CD8 compartment. Primary-vaccination clones mostly resurfaced post-booster (just under 98% CD4, more than 85% CD8).

5'RACE template switching generated TCR cDNA, adding a universal primer site and UMIs. TCRdb itself ran the 5' RACE reads through MiXCR, one entry per CDR3 protein. Among approximately 600,000 distinct CDR3 sequences, around 12% were seen once, and the ten largest hold about 15%. This CDR3 contains 13 residues. The ends were cut back, 3 bases at V and 9 bases at J, with 12 bases in the middle. The sequence came from a young man who received the YFV17D yellow fever vaccine. This chain connects TRBV12-3 or TRBV12-4 to TRBJ2-1, with D unclear. The sample here was PBMCs, taken on the day of the yellow fever booster vaccination. The CDR3 region is CASSFLDRGEQFF. CDR3 DNA sequence: TGTGCCAGCAGTTTTCTGGACCGTGGTGAGCAGTTCTTC.